The 10 T cell receptor beta chains given below trace back to one sample, sequenced in a study of T-cell reconstitution after alpha-beta-depleted transplantation in children. The TCRbeta library was prepared with unique molecular identifiers. TCRdb processed the PCR reads anew with MiXCR; each CDR3 protein has one entry. The repertoire holds about 870,000 distinct CDR3 sequences, with roughly 16% as singletons. The material was PBMCs, mostly from graft donor cells, obtained 360 days after TCRalphabeta/CD19-depleted stem cell transplant. The receptors originated from a male patient aged 10 to 17 who had a stem cell transplant for acute lymphoblastic leukemia, so the T cells may come from the graft donor.

Turning to this clonotype: The limits of the CDR3 on the DNA are not certain, so only TCRdb's listed CDR3 is given. V is TRBV20-1 and J is TRBJ2-3; the listed D gene, TRBD2, was not tested against the DNA. The CDR3 adds up to 13 amino acids, both ends counted. Germline CDR1 DFQATT, CDR2 SNEGSKA (reference sequence). Here the CDR3 reads CSTSDWYTDTQYF.

The chain recombines TRBV5-1 with TRBJ2-7; unclear D gene. With 2 bases removed from V and 6 bases from J, the gap between germline ends came to 12 bases. The CDR3 has 13 residues. CDR1 is SGHRS, CDR2 YFSETQ, per germline. The chain's CDR3 is CASSFPTRGEQYF. DNA for the CDR3: TGCGCCAGCAGCTTCCCCACCCGCGGCGAGCAGTACTTC. The full variable domain, in which reference TRBV5-1 and TRBJ2-7 provide the parts outside the CDR3, is KAGVTQTPRYLIKTRGQQVTLSCSPISGHRSVSWYQQTPGQGLQFLFEYFSETQRNKGNFPGRFSGRQFSNSRSEMNVSTLELGDSALYLCASSFPTRGEQYFGPGTRLTVT.

This clonotype appeared a few times. The chain employs TRBV7-9 and TRBJ1-5, with 9 bases lining up with TRBD1. This CDR3 comprises 15 residues. Looked up from germline, CDR1 is SEHNR and CDR2 is FQNEAQ (reference sequence). The junction had 6 bases not matched to a gene; V was cut back by 5 bases and J by 4 bases. In DNA form, the CDR3 reads TGTGCCAGCAGCCCCCCTGGACAGGGGAATCAGCCCCAGCATTTT. Translating it yields CASSPPGQGNQPQHF.

The chain has TRBV6-5 and TRBJ2-7; the D is unclear. This CDR3 has 14 amino acids. Trimming took off 0 bases at V and 3 bases at J, with 9 bases between the two ends. In germline, CDR1 is MNHEY, CDR2 SVGAGI. The CDR3 DNA sequence: TGTGCCAGCAGTTACTCCGACCTGAACTACGAGCAGTACTTC. Translating it yields CASSYSDLNYEQYF.

J is TRBJ2-3 and V is TRBV11-3, with D possibly being TRBD1 (5 bases). Germline CDR1 is SGHNT and CDR2 is YENEEA. V was shortened by 5 bases and J by 0 bases, with 12 bases between the two germline ends. The CDR3 is 15 residues long. This chain's CDR3 is CASSLTGQSTDTQYF. CDR3 sequence (DNA): TGTGCCAGCAGCCTCACAGGTCAGAGCACAGATACGCAGTATTTT.

This clonotype turned up a few times. The chain combines TRBV19 with TRBJ2-7, with TRBD2 as a possible D gene (6 bases). The CDR3 runs to 14 residues. The V gene lost 3 bases and the J gene lost 3 bases, with 12 bases spanning the gap. CDR1 and CDR2 from the germline V gene are LNHDA and SQIVND (reference sequence). The CDR3 DNA is TGTGCCAGTAGTATGCCGGGGGAGCTCTACGAGCAGTACTTC. Protein: CASSMPGELYEQYF.

This clonotype occurred a few times. The V gene is TRBV5-4, the J gene TRBJ2-2; 7 bases are shared with TRBD1. Germline V lookup: CDR1 SGHNT, CDR2 YYREEE (reference sequence). The trim removed 0 bases at V and 4 bases at J, leaving 9 bases unmatched. The CDR3 has 17 amino acids. Here the CDR3 reads CASSLVARAGGTGELFF. DNA for the CDR3: TGTGCCAGCAGCTTGGTTGCCCGGGCAGGGGGCACCGGGGAGCTGTTTTTT.

This clonotype was detected only a few times. The chain links TRBV7-4 to TRBJ2-7; the match to TRBD2 covers 7 bases. The CDR3 contains 19 residues. Looked up from germline, CDR1 is SGHVT and CDR2 is SQSDAQ. Germline trimming cut 4 bases from V and 0 bases from J; bases unmatched to any gene: 18. CDR3 protein: CASSSHPGLDCGISYEQYF. The CDR3 DNA follows: TGTGCCAGCAGCTCCCACCCCGGACTAGATTGCGGAATCTCCTACGAGCAGTACTTC.

In this sample, this clonotype turned up many times. V usage is TRBV6-5 and J usage is TRBJ2-7; D could derive from TRBD1 or TRBD2 (5 bases each). Trimming pared 6 bases from V and 3 bases from J, leaving 18 bases between. The CDR3 consists of 15 residues. CDR1 and CDR2 from the germline V gene are MNHEY and SVGAGI. This CDR3 reads CASRVTWDHRYEQYF. The DNA of the CDR3 is TGTGCCAGCAGAGTTACTTGGGACCATCGCTACGAGCAGTACTTC.

This clonotype came up a few times. J is TRBJ2-5 and V is TRBV18; TRBD1 is a possible D gene (5 bases). The V gene's germline CDR1 is KGHSH and CDR2 LQKENI. This CDR3 contains 16 residues. The germline V and J ends were trimmed by 0 bases and 5 bases, with 16 bases remaining between them. CDR3: CASSPPIGRVTETQYF. As DNA, the CDR3 is TGTGCCAGCTCACCACCGATTGGCAGGGTAACGGAGACCCAGTACTTC.